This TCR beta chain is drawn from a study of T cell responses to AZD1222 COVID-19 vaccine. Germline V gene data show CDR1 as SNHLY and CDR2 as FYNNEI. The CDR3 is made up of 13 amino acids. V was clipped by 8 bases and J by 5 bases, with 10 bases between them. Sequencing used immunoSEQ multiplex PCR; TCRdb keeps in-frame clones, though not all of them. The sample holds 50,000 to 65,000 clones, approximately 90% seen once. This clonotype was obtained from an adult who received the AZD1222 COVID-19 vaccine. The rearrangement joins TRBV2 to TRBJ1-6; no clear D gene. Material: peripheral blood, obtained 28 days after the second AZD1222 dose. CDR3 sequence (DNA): TGTGCCAGCGGGCTGGGAAATAATTCACCCCTCCACTTT. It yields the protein CASGLGNNSPLHF.